This T cell receptor beta chain originates from a study of graft-versus-host responses after intestinal transplantation. Overall study context: Among the recipients, transplants were multivisceral, liver-intestinal, or isolated intestinal.

Of note for this clone: Its antigen remains unknown.

Study-wide results and caveats: The authors found GvH clones in recipient marrow, some appearing first in ileum or blood.

The CDR3 is 17 residues long. Trimming cost V 0 bases and J 1 base; bases outside gene matches: 5. The germline gives CDR1 LNHNV, CDR2 YYDKDF (reference sequence). Data came from immunoSEQ multiplex PCR; TCRdb stores just in-frame clones and leaves some out. Here the sample spans 9,600 or so clones, around four fifths being singletons. Intraepithelial and lamina propria lymphocytes were isolated from graft specimens. Sequenced material: ileum tissue, taken approximately 16 months after intestinal transplantation. The receptor was isolated from a human patient who received an intestinal transplant, so some T cells may come from the graft donor. V gene TRBV15 combines with J gene TRBJ2-1, with 8 positions matching TRBD2. The CDR3 sequence is CATSRDLRGGSYNEQFF. Written as DNA, the CDR3 is TGTGCCACCAGCAGAGATCTCCGCGGGGGGTCCTACAATGAGCAGTTCTTC.